This T cell receptor (beta chain) is drawn from a study of cytomegalovirus exposure and HLA in healthy donors. Findings of the study overall: TCR sequences were mostly rare, though some public TCRs occurred in many donors.

The table came from immunoSEQ multiplex PCR; TCRdb's copy has only in-frame clones and leaves some out. In the table there are roughly 49,000 clones, 85% to 95% of which are singletons. Points on this clone: Its cognate antigen is unknown.

The CDR3 spans 11 residues. CDR1 SGHNT and CDR2 YYREEE come from the germline V gene (reference sequence). V shed 5 bases and J shed 2 bases, with 5 bases lying between them. The receptor was isolated from a woman between 18 and 29 years old in good health and CMV-seropositive. The specimen sequenced was PBMCs. This chain connects TRBV5-4 to TRBJ2-7; D not resolved. The CDR3 loop is CASSTAYEQYF. The CDR3 region has the DNA TGTGCCAGCAGTACAGCCTACGAGCAGTACTTC.